Below are 8 T cell receptor beta chains sequenced from a single sample in a study of blood T cell repertoires in COVID-19. Only in-frame clones appear in the TCRdb table, and some are missing; sequencing was by immunoSEQ multiplex PCR. In the table there are more than 150,000 clones, 84% of which are singletons. Sequenced input: peripheral blood. These receptors were collected from a man between 18 and 35 years old with active or convalescent COVID-19.

V gene TRBV29-1 combines with J gene TRBJ2-3; 10 bases map to TRBD2. Per the germline V gene, CDR1 is SQVTM and CDR2 is ANQGSEA. The CDR3 is 16 amino acids. The J segment lost 0 bases and the V segment lost 1 base, leaving 4 bases of the junction unmatched. The chain's CDR3 is CSVEVPSGSSTDTQYF. The DNA for the CDR3 is TGCAGCGTTGAAGTCCCTAGCGGGAGTAGCACAGATACGCAGTATTTT.

This clone was counted only a few times. The chain carries TRBV5-4 and TRBJ2-7, with 9 bases lining up with TRBD2. The junction had 9 bases not matched to a gene; V was cut back by 4 bases and J by 1 base. The CDR3 sequence is 16 residues long. In germline, CDR1 is SGHNT, CDR2 YYREEE (reference sequence). CDR3 loop: CASSRFSGGGSYEQYF. Here the CDR3 DNA reads TGTGCCAGCAGCAGATTTAGCGGGGGAGGGTCCTACGAGCAGTACTTC.

The chain employs TRBV4-2 and TRBJ2-3, with 14 bases that match TRBD2. Unmatched junction bases numbered 9, after V lost 0 bases and J lost 7 bases. Germline values: CDR1 LGHNA, CDR2 YNFKEQ. The CDR3 sequence is 18 residues long. CDR3 nucleotides: TGTGCCAGCAGCCAAGATAAGGGGACTAGCGGGAGCAGGCATACGCAGTATTTT. The encoded protein is CASSQDKGTSGSRHTQYF.

The chain combines TRBV5-1 with TRBJ2-7; unclear D gene. This CDR3 comprises 13 residues. CDR1 SGHRS and CDR2 YFSETQ come from the germline V gene. V was clipped by 5 bases and J by 2 bases, with 11 bases between them. The CDR3 region is CASRIQVPYEQYF. The DNA of the CDR3 is TGCGCCAGCAGGATCCAGGTCCCCTACGAGCAGTACTTC. Variable domain in full (rest from reference TRBV5-1 and TRBJ2-7): KAGVTQTPRYLIKTRGQQVTLSCSPISGHRSVSWYQQTPGQGLQFLFEYFSETQRNKGNFPGRFSGRQFSNSRSEMNVSTLELGDSALYLCASRIQVPYEQYFGPGTRLTVT.

The V call is TRBV3-1 (or the pseudogene TRBV3-2), the J call TRBJ2-7; perhaps TRBD1 as D (5 bases). V dropped 1 base and J dropped 6 bases, with 7 bases sitting between them. CDR3 length equals 12 residues. Per germline, CDR1 LGHDT and CDR2 YNNKEL (reference sequence). The CDR3 spells CASSQGQGEQYF. The CDR3 DNA follows: TGTGCCAGCAGCCAAGGGCAGGGCGAGCAGTACTTC.

This clone was recorded once. This chain connects TRBV28 to TRBJ2-7; 7 bases agree with TRBD2. Losses at the gene ends were 6 bases for V and 7 bases for J; bases not matched to a gene: 15. The CDR3 is made up of 15 amino acids. The germline V gene encodes CDR1 MDHEN and CDR2 SYDVKM. The CDR3: CASSPPRAGVGEQYF. CDR3 coding DNA: TGTGCCAGCAGCCCGCCACGGGCGGGAGTAGGAGAGCAGTACTTC.

There are many counts of this clone. The J gene is TRBJ2-1, the V gene TRBV25-1; D is possibly TRBD2 (5 bases). The V end lost 5 bases, the J end lost 10 bases, and 12 bases lay between the germline ends. The CDR3 is made up of 12 amino acids. Looked up from germline, CDR1 is MGHDK and CDR2 is SYGVNS. The CDR3 DNA is TGTGCCAGCAGTCCGGACTTGGCCGAGCAGTTCTTC. Protein product: CASSPDLAEQFF.

This chain joins TRBV27 and TRBJ1-6, with 7 bases lining up with TRBD1. Germline CDR1 reads MNHEY; CDR2 reads SMNVEV (reference sequence). Trimming at V came to 3 bases and at J to 10 bases, leaving 9 bases not matched to a gene. This CDR3 is built from 15 residues. This chain's CDR3 is CASSFSTGVSSPLHF. The CDR3 coding sequence is TGTGCCAGCAGTTTTTCAACAGGGGTTTCATCACCCCTCCACTTT.